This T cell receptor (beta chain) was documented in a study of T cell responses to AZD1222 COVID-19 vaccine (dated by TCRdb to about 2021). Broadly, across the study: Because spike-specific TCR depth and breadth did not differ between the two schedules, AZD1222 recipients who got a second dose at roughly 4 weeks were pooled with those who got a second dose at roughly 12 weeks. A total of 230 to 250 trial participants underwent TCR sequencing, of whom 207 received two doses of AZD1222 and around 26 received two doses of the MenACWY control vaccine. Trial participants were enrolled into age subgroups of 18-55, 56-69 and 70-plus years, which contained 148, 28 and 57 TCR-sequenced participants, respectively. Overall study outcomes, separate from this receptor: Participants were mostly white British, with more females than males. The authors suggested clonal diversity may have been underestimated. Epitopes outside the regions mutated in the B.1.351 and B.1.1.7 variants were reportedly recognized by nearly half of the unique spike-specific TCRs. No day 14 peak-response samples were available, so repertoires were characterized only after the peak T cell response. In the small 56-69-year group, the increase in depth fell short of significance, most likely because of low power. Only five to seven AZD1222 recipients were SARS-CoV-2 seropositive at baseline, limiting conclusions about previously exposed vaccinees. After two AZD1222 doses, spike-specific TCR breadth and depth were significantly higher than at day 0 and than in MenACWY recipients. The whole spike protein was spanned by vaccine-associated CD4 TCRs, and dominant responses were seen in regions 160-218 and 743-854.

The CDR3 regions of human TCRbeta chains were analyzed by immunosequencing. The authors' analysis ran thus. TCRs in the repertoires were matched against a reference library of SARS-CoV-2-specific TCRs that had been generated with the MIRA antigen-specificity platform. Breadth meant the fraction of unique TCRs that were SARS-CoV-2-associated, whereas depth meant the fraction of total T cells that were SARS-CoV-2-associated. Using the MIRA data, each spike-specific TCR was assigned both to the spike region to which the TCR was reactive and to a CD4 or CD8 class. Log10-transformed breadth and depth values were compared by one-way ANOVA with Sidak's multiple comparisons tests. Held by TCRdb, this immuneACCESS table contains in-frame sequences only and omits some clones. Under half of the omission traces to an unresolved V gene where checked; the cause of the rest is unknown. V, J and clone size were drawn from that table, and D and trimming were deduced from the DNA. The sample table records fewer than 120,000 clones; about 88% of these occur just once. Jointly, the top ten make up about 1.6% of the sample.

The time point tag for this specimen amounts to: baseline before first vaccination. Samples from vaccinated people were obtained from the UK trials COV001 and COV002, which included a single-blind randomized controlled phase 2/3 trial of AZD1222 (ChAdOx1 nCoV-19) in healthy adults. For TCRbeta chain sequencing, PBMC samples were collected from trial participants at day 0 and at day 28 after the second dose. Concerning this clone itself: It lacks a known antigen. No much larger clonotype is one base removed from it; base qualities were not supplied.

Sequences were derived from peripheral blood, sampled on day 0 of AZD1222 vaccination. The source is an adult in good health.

In nucleotides, the sequence is TGCGCCAGCAGCCAAGCTCGGGACGGAACCTACGAGCAGTACTTC. Translated, this gives CASSQARDGTYEQYF. Rearrangement joined TRBV4-1 to TRBJ2-7; the D gene may be TRBD1 or TRBD2, since each aligns over 5 bases. According to the germline V gene, CDR1 reads MGHRA and CDR2 reads YSYEKL. V is clipped by 1 base and J by 2 bases, and the sequence between their germline boundaries is 12 bases long. The CDR3 runs 15 residues from the cysteine to the phenylalanine. The CDR3 DNA has 45 bases and is translated from base 1.